This T cell receptor (beta chain) comes out of a study of T-cell reconstitution after alpha-beta-depleted transplantation in children. The study's findings and limits: Two months or so post-transplant, alpha-beta T cells reportedly derived from several hundred expanded graft clones.

Germline V lookup: CDR1 MDHEN, CDR2 SYDVKM. CDR3 length: 13 residues. The V and J ends lost 3 bases and 8 bases respectively, with 11 bases between them. Ten or more counts support this clonotype. Its antigen is undetermined. TCRbeta library construction was performed incorporating unique molecular identifiers. One entry per CDR3 protein, called by TCRdb with MiXCR from the PCR reads. The data hold 450,000 to 550,000 distinct CDR3 sequences, with 10% to 12% observed a single time. The sample was PBMCs, mostly from graft donor cells, taken 180 days after TCRalphabeta/CD19-depleted stem cell transplant. The chain combines TRBV28 with TRBJ2-1; no definite D call. The receptor's source is a female patient aged 2 to 10 who had a stem cell transplant for aplastic anemia, so the T cells may come from the graft donor. Here the CDR3 DNA reads TGTGCCAGCAGTTTTCCACCCTTCGATGAGCAGTTCTTC. As protein: CASSFPPFDEQFF.